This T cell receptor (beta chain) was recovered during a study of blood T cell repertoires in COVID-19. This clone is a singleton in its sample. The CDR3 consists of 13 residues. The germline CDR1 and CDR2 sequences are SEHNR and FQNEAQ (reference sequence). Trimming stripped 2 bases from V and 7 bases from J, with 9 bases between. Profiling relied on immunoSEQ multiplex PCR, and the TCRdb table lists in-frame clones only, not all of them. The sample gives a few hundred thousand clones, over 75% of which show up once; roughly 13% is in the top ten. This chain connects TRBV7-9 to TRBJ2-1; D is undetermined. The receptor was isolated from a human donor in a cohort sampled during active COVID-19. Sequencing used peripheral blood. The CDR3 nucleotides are TGTGCCAGCAGCTTAAACGGAGTTAATGAGCAGTTCTTC. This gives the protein CASSLNGVNEQFF.